Listed below are T cell receptor beta chains from one sample, sequenced in a study of beta chain features in type 1 diabetes. This table comes from immunoSEQ multiplex PCR, and its TCRdb copy is limited to in-frame clones, with some not included. The sample has 250,000 or so clones, roughly 70% seen once; the top ten hold 0.053%. Specimen: naive CD4+ T cells from blood. The receptors come from a man aged 25-40 years in good health. The CDR3 runs from the conserved cysteine through the conserved F or W. Fields, in order: J gene, clone size, V gene, D gene, CDR3 DNA, CDR3 protein. A D gene is named only where the DNA matches it firmly. Clone size is stated in some rows and not others, as once, few, many or a class when expanded.

j_call: TRBJ1-5; clone_size: NA; v_call: TRBV7-9; d_call: TRBD1; cdr3_nt: TGTGCCAGCAGCTATGGGACAGGGGAGTGGAATCAGCCCCAGCATTTT; cdr3_aa: CASSYGTGEWNQPQHF
j_call: TRBJ2-5; clone_size: NA; v_call: TRBV7-2; d_call: TRBD2; cdr3_nt: TGTGCCAGCAGCTTGGATCTAGCGGGAGGGCTCGAGACCCAGTACTTC; cdr3_aa: CASSLDLAGGLETQYF
j_call: TRBJ2-7; clone_size: NA; v_call: TRBV30; d_call: TRBD1; cdr3_nt: TGTGCCTGGAGTGCAGGCAGGGGGCCTTCCTACGAGCAGTACTTC; cdr3_aa: CAWSAGRGPSYEQYF
j_call: TRBJ2-1; clone_size: few; v_call: TRBV28; d_call: NA; cdr3_nt: TGTGCCAGCAGTTTCCGAGACAGCTACAATGAGCAGTTCTTC; cdr3_aa: CASSFRDSYNEQFF
j_call: TRBJ2-1; clone_size: NA; v_call: TRBV30; d_call: NA; cdr3_nt: TGTGCCTGGACGGAAAGCTCCTACAATGAGCAGTTCTTC; cdr3_aa: CAWTESSYNEQFF
j_call: TRBJ1-5; clone_size: NA; v_call: TRBV30; d_call: NA; cdr3_nt: TGTGCCTGGAACCCTCAGGGCCGAGGGAATCAGCCCCAGCATTTT; cdr3_aa: CAWNPQGRGNQPQHF
j_call: TRBJ2-2; clone_size: NA; v_call: TRBV10-3; d_call: NA; cdr3_nt: TGTGCCATCAGTGAAGTCCACACCGGGGAGCTGTTTTTT; cdr3_aa: CAISEVHTGELFF
j_call: TRBJ2-7; clone_size: NA; v_call: TRBV28; d_call: NA; cdr3_nt: TGTGCCAGCAGTCTGCAGGGGCCCTCCTACGAGCAGTACTTC; cdr3_aa: CASSLQGPSYEQYF
j_call: TRBJ2-5; clone_size: NA; v_call: TRBV5-6; d_call: NA; cdr3_nt: TGTGCCAGCAGACTCGTCGGGGAGACCCAGTACTTC; cdr3_aa: CASRLVGETQYF
j_call: TRBJ2-3; clone_size: NA; v_call: TRBV28; d_call: NA; cdr3_nt: TGTGCCAGCAGTTTGCCCGGGACAAACACAGATACGCAGTATTTT; cdr3_aa: CASSLPGTNTDTQYF
j_call: TRBJ1-6; clone_size: NA; v_call: TRBV30; d_call: NA; cdr3_nt: TGTGCCTGGGACCTGGACAATAATTCACCCCTCCACTTT; cdr3_aa: CAWDLDNNSPLHF
j_call: TRBJ2-1; clone_size: NA; v_call: TRBV7-2; d_call: NA; cdr3_nt: TGTGCCAGCAGCTTAGACGACAATGAGCAGTTCTTC; cdr3_aa: CASSLDDNEQFF
j_call: TRBJ2-7; clone_size: NA; v_call: TRBV15; d_call: TRBD1; cdr3_nt: TGTGCCACCAGCGCCGGGACAGGGGATTCTAACGAGCAGTACTTC; cdr3_aa: CATSAGTGDSNEQYF
j_call: TRBJ2-1; clone_size: NA; v_call: TRBV18; d_call: NA; cdr3_nt: TGTGCCAGCTCACCTCCGTGGGGGATAAATGAGCAGTTCTTC; cdr3_aa: CASSPPWGINEQFF
j_call: TRBJ2-1; clone_size: NA; v_call: TRBV7-9; d_call: NA; cdr3_nt: TGTGCCAGCGCCTCGGACAATGAGCAGTTCTTC; cdr3_aa: CASASDNEQFF
j_call: TRBJ2-3; clone_size: NA; v_call: TRBV30; d_call: TRBD2; cdr3_nt: TGTGCCTCCAGCCCCTCCAGCGGGGGCACAGATACGCAGTATTTT; cdr3_aa: CASSPSSGGTDTQYF
j_call: TRBJ2-2; clone_size: NA; v_call: TRBV29-1; d_call: NA; cdr3_nt: TGCAGCGGAGGGTTTGGGACCGGGGAGCTGTTTTTT; cdr3_aa: CSGGFGTGELFF
j_call: TRBJ2-7; clone_size: few; v_call: TRBV18; d_call: NA; cdr3_nt: TGTGCCAGCTCGGCCAGTTCCTACGAGCAGTACTTC; cdr3_aa: CASSASSYEQYF
j_call: TRBJ2-1; clone_size: NA; v_call: TRBV28; d_call: TRBD1; cdr3_nt: TGTGCCAGCAGCTTCCGGGACAGGGCATACAATGAGCAGTTCTTC; cdr3_aa: CASSFRDRAYNEQFF
j_call: TRBJ2-7; clone_size: NA; v_call: TRBV5-1; d_call: TRBD1; cdr3_nt: TGCGCCAGCAGCTTGGACAGGGGAGACTCCTACGAGCAGTACTTC; cdr3_aa: CASSLDRGDSYEQYF
j_call: TRBJ1-4; clone_size: NA; v_call: TRBV30; d_call: NA; cdr3_nt: TGTGCCTGGAGTTTACTGAGAGATGAAAAACTGTTTTTT; cdr3_aa: CAWSLLRDEKLFF
j_call: TRBJ2-1; clone_size: NA; v_call: TRBV2; d_call: TRBD2; cdr3_nt: TGTGCCAGCAGTGGGACTAGCGGATACAATGAGCAGTTCTTC; cdr3_aa: CASSGTSGYNEQFF
j_call: TRBJ2-7; clone_size: NA; v_call: TRBV29-1; d_call: NA; cdr3_nt: TGCAGCGTCAAAGGACTTGCTGCCTACGAGCAGTACTTC; cdr3_aa: CSVKGLAAYEQYF
j_call: TRBJ2-5; clone_size: NA; v_call: TRBV11-2; d_call: NA; cdr3_nt: TGTGCCAGCAGCCATCGACCCCCTCGACAGCACCAAGAGACCCAGTACTTC; cdr3_aa: CASSHRPPRQHQETQYF
j_call: TRBJ1-3; clone_size: few; v_call: TRBV6-6; d_call: NA; cdr3_nt: TGTGCCAGCAGCCATACAGGCTCTGGAAACACCATATATTTT; cdr3_aa: CASSHTGSGNTIYF
j_call: TRBJ2-3; clone_size: NA; v_call: TRBV6-6; d_call: NA; cdr3_nt: TGTGCCAGCAGTACTACACCAGATACGCAGTATTTT; cdr3_aa: CASSTTPDTQYF
j_call: TRBJ2-1; clone_size: NA; v_call: TRBV7-2; d_call: NA; cdr3_nt: TGTGCCAGCAGCGTAACGGCGATCGGACAGCGCAATGAGCAGTTCTTC; cdr3_aa: CASSVTAIGQRNEQFF
j_call: TRBJ2-7; clone_size: NA; v_call: TRBV30; d_call: NA; cdr3_nt: TGTGCCTGGAGTGTACACCTTACGGGTTCCTACGAGCAGTACTTC; cdr3_aa: CAWSVHLTGSYEQYF
j_call: TRBJ2-7; clone_size: NA; v_call: TRBV9; d_call: NA; cdr3_nt: TGTGCCAGCAGCCCCGGGGCTGAGAGCTCCTACGAGCAGTACTTC; cdr3_aa: CASSPGAESSYEQYF
j_call: TRBJ2-3; clone_size: NA; v_call: TRBV25-1; d_call: TRBD2; cdr3_nt: TGTGCCAGCAGTTACCCGGGACTAGTGACAGATACGCAGTATTTT; cdr3_aa: CASSYPGLVTDTQYF
j_call: TRBJ1-2; clone_size: NA; v_call: TRBV30; d_call: NA; cdr3_nt: TGTGCCTTCCTCAGGGGTAGAGGCTACACCTTC; cdr3_aa: CAFLRGRGYTF
j_call: TRBJ2-5; clone_size: NA; v_call: TRBV29-1; d_call: TRBD1; cdr3_nt: TGCAGCGTTGTTGGGACAGAACAAGAGACCCAGTACTTC; cdr3_aa: CSVVGTEQETQYF
j_call: TRBJ1-1; clone_size: few; v_call: TRBV29-1; d_call: NA; cdr3_nt: TGCAGCGTCGCCCGGGGAGGGGGCACTGAAGCTTTCTTT; cdr3_aa: CSVARGGGTEAFF
j_call: TRBJ2-3; clone_size: few; v_call: TRBV6-4; d_call: NA; cdr3_nt: TGTGCCAGCAGCCCCGCAGGGGGGGATACGCAGTATTTT; cdr3_aa: CASSPAGGDTQYF
j_call: TRBJ2-7; clone_size: NA; v_call: TRBV20-1; d_call: NA; cdr3_nt: TGCAGTGCTAGAGTCGGCTACGAGCAGTACTTC; cdr3_aa: CSARVGYEQYF
j_call: TRBJ2-3; clone_size: NA; v_call: TRBV6-5; d_call: NA; cdr3_nt: TGTGCCAGCAGTTACTATGCCGGAGATACGCAGTATTTT; cdr3_aa: CASSYYAGDTQYF
j_call: TRBJ2-1; clone_size: few; v_call: TRBV30; d_call: NA; cdr3_nt: TGTGCCTGGAGGGATCTAGCGAGGAACAATGAGCAGTTCTTC; cdr3_aa: CAWRDLARNNEQFF
j_call: TRBJ1-3; clone_size: NA; v_call: TRBV19; d_call: NA; cdr3_nt: TGTGCCAGTAGTTTCCTCGGCTCTGGAAACACCATATATTTT; cdr3_aa: CASSFLGSGNTIYF
j_call: TRBJ1-3; clone_size: few; v_call: TRBV23-1; d_call: NA; cdr3_nt: TGCGCCAGCAGTCAAAAAGACAGAAGCTCTGGAAACACCATATATTTT; cdr3_aa: CASSQKDRSSGNTIYF
j_call: TRBJ1-1; clone_size: NA; v_call: TRBV29-1; d_call: NA; cdr3_nt: TGCAGCGTCGGGCGGAACACTGAAGCTTTCTTT; cdr3_aa: CSVGRNTEAFF
j_call: TRBJ2-3; clone_size: NA; v_call: TRBV7-2; d_call: NA; cdr3_nt: TGTGCCAGCAGCAGCGACCCCCGTAGCACAGATACGCAGTATTTT; cdr3_aa: CASSSDPRSTDTQYF